This T cell receptor beta chain was captured by sequencing in a study of blood T cell repertoires in COVID-19. Study details: COVID-19 samples from acute and convalescent phases originated in the United States, Italy and Spain. T cells, B-cell-depleted T cells, or PBMCs supplied cDNA or gDNA.

The ends were cut back, 6 bases at V and 3 bases at J, with 15 bases in the middle. In germline, CDR1 is MRHNA, CDR2 SNTAGT. The length of the CDR3 is 15 residues. Profiled with immunoSEQ multiplex PCR; TCRdb holds only in-frame clones, not every one. The sample has hundreds of thousands of clones; around 88% are singletons. This clonotype was sampled from a woman aged 25-40 years who had recovered from COVID-19. Sequenced: peripheral blood. The chain is built from TRBV6-4 and TRBJ1-5; D remains ambiguous. The DNA of the CDR3 is TGTGCCAGCAGCGACGGTGGAGTTGTCAATCAGCCCCAGCATTTT. Its protein is CASSDGGVVNQPQHF.